Presented here are 21 T cell receptor beta chains from one specimen sequenced in a study of tumor and adjacent non-tumor tissue in lung cancer. The library came from three nested PCR rounds adapted from ARM-PCR protocols. TCRdb recomputed calls from the multiplex PCR reads with MiXCR, one row per CDR3 protein. Of approximately 66,000 distinct CDR3 sequences detected, about 61% appear once; the ten largest clones hold about 32%. RNA was extracted from bulk tissue without any cell sorting. More than 3 cm separated this lung sample from the edge of the tumor. Sequencing input: distant non-tumor lung tissue. Receptors originate from a man between 65 and 85 years old with non-small cell lung cancer.

As for this clonotype: A much larger clonotype is one base distant, so this may be a read error. The chain couples TRBV10-2 to TRBJ2-5; no clear D gene. The CDR3 totals 14 residues. CDR1 WSHSY and CDR2 SAAADI come from the germline V gene. CDR3 sequence reads: CANSDVGMGETQYF. The DNA for the CDR3 is TGCGCCAACAGTGATGTTGGGATGGGAGAGACCCAGTACTTC.

As regards this clonotype: One end of the junction is discordant with germline, which a read error may explain. For the CDR3, the DNA is TGTGCCAGCAGCAGGGCGACGAAACAGGGTACGAATCAGCTCCAGCATTTT. This translates into CASSRATKQGTNQLQHF. The rearrangement uses TRBV6-6 and TRBJ1-5; weak D call: TRBD1 (6 bases). The CDR3 has 17 residues. Germline V gives CDR1 MNHNY, CDR2 SVGAGI (reference sequence).

The J gene is TRBJ1-5, the V gene TRBV7-2; no firm D call. The better agreement between TRBJ2-3 and the DNA end casts doubt on the J call. Germline lookup yields CDR1 SGHTA and CDR2 FQGNSA. This CDR3 spans 14 amino acids. The CDR3 region is CASSLAGLNQPQYF. In DNA, the CDR3 is TGTGCCAGCAGCTTAGCCGGCCTCAATCAGCCCCAGTATTTT.

Notes on this clonotype: Its ends do not fully match the called genes, so a read error is possible. The CDR3 protein is CASSFPRTGVPSREEQYF. CDR3 bases: TGTGCCAGCAGTTTTCCCCGGACAGGGGTCCCCTCACGAGAGGAGCAGTATTTC. The rearrangement joins TRBV28 to TRBJ2-7; 9 bases agree with TRBD1. The CDR3 extends over 18 amino acids. Germline V gene data show CDR1 as MDHEN and CDR2 as SYDVKM. The full variable domain, completed using reference TRBV28 and TRBJ2-7, is DVKVTQSSRYLVKRTGEKVFLECVQDMDHENMFWYRQDPGLGLRLIYFSYDVKMKEKGDIPEGYSVSREKKERFSLILESASTNQTSMYLCASSFPRTGVPSREEQYFGPGTRLTVT.

In the case of this clonotype: This may be a read error: a much more frequent sequence differs by one nucleotide. V usage is TRBV10-3 and J usage is TRBJ2-7; a weak D match, TRBD2 (5 bases). The ends were cut back, 6 bases at V and 3 bases at J, with 12 bases in the middle. The CDR3 loop spans 13 amino acids. Germline V gene sequence: CDR1 ENHRY, CDR2 SYGVKD. CDR3 amino acids: CAISPLEVYEQYF. In DNA, the CDR3 is TGTGCCATCAGCCCCCTGGAGGTCTACGAGCAGTACTTC.

The count of this clonotype is one. This may arise from a read error, as a much more abundant clone is one base away. This chain links TRBV19 with TRBJ1-1; 9 bases are a match to TRBD1. The CDR3 loop spans 16 amino acids. The germline V gene has CDR1 LNHDA and CDR2 SQIVND (reference sequence). CDR3 loop: CTSSIRTGAPSTEAFF. In nucleotides, the CDR3 is TGTACCAGTAGTATTCGGACAGGGGCCCCGAGCACTGAAGCTTTCTTT.

This clonotype occurred many times. The rearrangement links TRBV10-3 to TRBJ2-7; D may be TRBD1 (5 bases). CDR1 and CDR2 (germline): ENHRY, SYGVKD. V was pared by 9 bases and J by 4 bases, with 10 bases between. The CDR3 has 11 residues. The CDR3 loop reads CAIPTGYEQYF. The DNA of the CDR3 is TGTGCCATACCCACAGGTTACGAGCAGTACTTC.

This clonotype turned up a few times. The chain uses TRBV6-5 and TRBJ2-7; TRBD1 is a possible D gene (6 bases). The ends were cut back, 5 bases at V and 4 bases at J, with 15 bases in the middle. CDR1 is MNHEY and CDR2 is SVGAGI in the germline V gene. The CDR3 has 14 amino acids. DNA for the CDR3: TGTGCCAGCAGTAATACAGGGAGCACTTACGAGCAGTACTTC. Amino acid sequence: CASSNTGSTYEQYF.

Points on this clonotype: This may be a read error: a much more frequent sequence differs by one nucleotide. The rearrangement joins TRBV12-3 or TRBV12-4 to TRBJ2-7; D remains ambiguous. V lost 3 bases and J lost 7, with 16 bases in between. The CDR3 extends over 14 amino acids. CDR3 nucleotides: TGTGCCAGCAGTTTTCAGGAACCCACTACGGAGCAGTACTTC. Amino acids: CASSFQEPTTEQYF.

Comment on this clonotype: One junction end disagrees with the germline gene, perhaps due to a read error. This rearrangement joins TRBV28 to TRBJ1-2; TRBD1 might be the D (5 bases). This CDR3 comprises 15 residues. Looked up from germline, CDR1 is MDHEN and CDR2 is SYDVKM. CDR3 sequence reads: CAGSPGGGTNYDYIF. The CDR3 bases are TGTGCCGGCAGTCCTGGGGGAGGGACTAACTATGACTACATCTTC.

As to this clonotype: As the CDR3 is not closed by the conserved phenylalanine or tryptophan, this likely results from a read error. The chain recombines TRBV11-1 with TRBJ2-1; possibly TRBD1 or TRBD2 for D (5 bases each). The CDR3 is 13 amino acids. Germline assignment: CDR1 SGHAT and CDR2 FQDESV (reference sequence). V lost 5 bases to trimming and J lost 3 bases, with 8 bases between them. In nucleotides, the CDR3 is TGTGCCAGCAGCCGGGACGGCTACAATGAGCAGTTCTTA. Translation gives CASSRDGYNEQFL.

The chain couples TRBV28 to TRBJ1-2, with TRBD1 matching 7 bases. This CDR3 has 15 residues. The germline V gene encodes CDR1 MDHEN and CDR2 SYDVKM. Losses at the gene ends were 8 bases for V and 4 bases for J; bases not matched to a gene: 13. Here the CDR3 reads CASSVPQGVGYGYTF. The CDR3 region has the DNA TGTGCCAGCTCGGTCCCTCAGGGGGTAGGCTATGGCTACACCTTC.

This clonotype is judged medium-sized (0.01 to 0.1%). V usage is TRBV12-3 or TRBV12-4 and J usage is TRBJ2-2; D remains ambiguous. The CDR3 runs 14 residues. The germline V and J ends were trimmed by 5 bases and 8 bases, with 15 bases remaining between them. This chain's CDR3 is CASSPLILRGELFF. CDR3 sequence (DNA): TGTGCCAGCAGTCCCCTGATACTTAGGGGGGAGCTGTTTTTT.

The chain carries TRBV6-5 and TRBJ2-3; unclear D gene. CDR1 and CDR2 (germline): MNHEY, SVGAGI. Trimming took off 0 bases at V and 9 bases at J, with 19 bases between the two ends. The CDR3 length is 16 residues. The CDR3, as DNA: TGTGCCAGCAGTTACTCGATACCACCTGGAACAGTCACGCAGTATTTT. This encodes CASSYSIPPGTVTQYF.

This clonotype was recorded many times. CDR3 DNA sequence: TGCGCCAGCAGCCAAGAAGGAGCGGGAGGGCGCCCTCATGAGCAGTTCTTC. It codes for CASSQEGAGGRPHEQFF. The chain couples TRBV4-1 to TRBJ2-1; 10 nucleotides match TRBD2. This CDR3 contains 17 residues. Losses at the gene ends were 0 bases for V and 8 bases for J; bases not matched to a gene: 10. Germline CDR1 and CDR2: MGHRA and YSYEKL.

Concerning this clonotype itself: Lacking the conserved final phenylalanine or tryptophan, this CDR3 likely reflects a read error. The chain recombines TRBV6-1 with TRBJ1-2; weak D call: TRBD1 (5 bases). The CDR3 contains 15 residues. The germline V gene encodes CDR1 MNHNS and CDR2 SASEGT. The CDR3: CASRSGGSGDYGYTL. In DNA form, the CDR3 reads TGTGCCAGCAGATCCGGTGGTAGTGGGGACTATGGTTACACCCTC.

Worth noting for this clonotype: A read error may explain this, as a much larger clone is one base away. The genes are TRBV20-1 and TRBJ1-2; TRBD1 aligns across 9 bases. The germline V gene encodes CDR1 DFQATT and CDR2 SNEGSKA (reference sequence). This CDR3 contains 14 residues. The CDR3 here is CSVRPPGQGYGYTF. The CDR3, as DNA: TGCAGTGTTAGACCTCCGGGACAGGGTTATGGCTACACCTTC.

The chain links TRBV5-1 to TRBJ2-5; possibly TRBD2 for D (5 bases). The germline gives CDR1 SGHRS, CDR2 YFSETQ. Trimming took off 8 bases at V and 7 bases at J, with 18 bases between the two ends. The CDR3 consists of 13 residues. The CDR3 here is CASSRSGEGTQYF. The CDR3 DNA follows: TGCGCCAGTAGCCGATCCGGGGAAGGGACCCAGTACTTC.

A note on this clonotype: A much larger clone is a single base away; this may be a read error. The V call is TRBV28, the J call TRBJ2-7; D unresolved. The germline V and J ends were trimmed by 7 bases and 5 bases, with 18 bases remaining between them. Germline CDR1 is MDHEN and CDR2 is SYDVKM. CDR3 length equals 14 residues. The CDR3 bases are TGTGCCAGCATAACTGGTGGTGGGGTGAACGAGCAGTACTTC. It is translated as CASITGGGVNEQYF.

With respect to this clonotype: One end of the junction fails to match germline, which may point to a read error. CDR3 protein: CASGDSRGSDTGELFF. The DNA of the CDR3 is TGTGCCAGCGGTGATTCGCGGGGTTCGGACACCGGGGAGCTGTTTTTT. The V and J genes are TRBV6-1 and TRBJ2-2; tentatively, D is TRBD2 (6 bases). CDR1 is MNHNS and CDR2 is SASEGT in the germline V gene. The CDR3 is made up of 16 amino acids.

Details on this clonotype: One end of the junction is discordant with germline, which a read error may explain. The chain recombines TRBV6-6 with TRBJ1-2; D remains unclear. From germline, CDR1 is MNHNY and CDR2 SVGAGI (reference sequence). CDR3 length equals 18 residues. The CDR3 DNA reads TGTGCGAGCAGTTACTCCCCAGGTCGGGTCTCCTATCGCTCTGGCTACACCTTC. Amino acids: CASSYSPGRVSYRSGYTF.